Listed here are 21 T cell receptor beta chains from one sample, sequenced in a study of brain metastases from non-small cell lung cancer. Assay: immunoSEQ multiplex PCR; the TCRdb copy retains only in-frame clones and omits some. Among roughly 2,800 clones, 70% to 85% were seen once, and the ten largest hold approximately 5%. Material for sequencing was primary lung tumor tissue. The receptors were sampled from a donor at least 40 years old with non-small cell lung cancer.

This clone was counted a single time. This chain uses TRBV30 with TRBJ1-5; D gene unclear. Germline-derived CDR1 and CDR2 are GTSNPN and SVGIG (reference sequence). Trimming removed 0 bases from V and 9 bases from J, with 9 bases in between. The CDR3 sequence is 12 residues long. The CDR3 sequence: CAWSVSGRPQHF. The DNA for the CDR3 is TGTGCCTGGAGTGTTTCCGGTAGGCCCCAGCATTTT.

The gene calls are TRBV19 and TRBJ1-5, with D perhaps matching TRBD1 (6 bases). The germline V gene has CDR1 LNHDA and CDR2 SQIVND (reference sequence). The V end lost 8 bases, the J end lost 3 bases, and 17 bases lay between the germline ends. The CDR3 runs 15 residues. The CDR3: CASWARDTPNQPQHF. DNA for the CDR3: TGTGCCAGTTGGGCCCGGGACACCCCCAATCAGCCCCAGCATTTT.

The CDR3 region has the DNA TGTGCCAGCTCACCTAAAGACCCGGATCTCGGGCAGTACTTC. It yields the protein CASSPKDPDLGQYF. The rearrangement joins TRBV18 to TRBJ2-7; the D is unclear. This CDR3 contains 14 residues. Trimming cost V 3 bases and J 9 bases, with 18 bases left between them. In germline, CDR1 is KGHSH, CDR2 LQKENI.

The rearrangement links TRBV15 to TRBJ2-3; maybe TRBD2 (6 bases). This CDR3 spans 17 amino acids. Trimming took off 4 bases at V and 6 bases at J, with 23 bases between the two ends. The germline gives CDR1 LNHNV, CDR2 YYDKDF (reference sequence). The CDR3 DNA is TGTGCCACCAGCAAACCCACTCTGGGAGGAGTTGGTGATACGCAGTATTTT. As protein: CATSKPTLGGVGDTQYF.

This sequence joins TRBV18 and TRBJ2-3; TRBD2 aligns across 8 bases. Trimming cost V 2 bases and J 0 bases; bases outside gene matches: 4. This CDR3 region has 16 residues. CDR1 and CDR2 (germline): KGHSH, LQKENI. The CDR3 protein is CASSPEGLASTDTQYF. CDR3 in DNA: TGTGCCAGCTCACCAGAAGGACTAGCTAGCACAGATACGCAGTATTTT. Full variable domain (outside the CDR3, taken from reference TRBV18 and TRBJ2-3): NAGVMQNPRHLVRRRGQEARLRCSPMKGHSHVYWYRQLPEEGLKFMVYLQKENIIDESGMPKERFSAEFPKEGPSILRIQQVVRGDSAAYFCASSPEGLASTDTQYFGPGTRLTVL.

Comment on this clone: Given a much more abundant clone one base away, this may be a read error. The genes are TRBV4-1 and TRBJ1-1; 7 nucleotides match TRBD1. With 2 bases clipped from V and 1 base from J, the junction kept 7 bases outside the gene matches. Germline-derived CDR1 and CDR2 are MGHRA and YSYEKL. The CDR3 has 16 amino acids. Here the CDR3 reads CASSQIPQGKNTEAFF. The CDR3 nucleotides are TGCGCCAGCAGCCAAATACCACAGGGGAAGAACACTGAAGCTTTCTTT.

The gene calls are TRBV27 and TRBJ2-5; perhaps TRBD2 as D (5 bases). The CDR3 contains 13 residues. CDR1 is MNHEY and CDR2 is SMNVEV in the germline V gene (reference sequence). Trimming shortened V by 3 bases and J by 4 bases, and 9 bases separated the two germline ends. The chain's CDR3 is CASSFSRGETQYF. In DNA form, the CDR3 reads TGTGCCAGCAGTTTTTCCCGGGGAGAGACCCAGTACTTC.

The chain recombines TRBV15 with TRBJ2-6, with D uncertain. Germline CDR1 reads LNHNV; CDR2 reads YYDKDF (reference sequence). The V and J ends lost 0 bases and 0 bases respectively, with 6 bases between them. The CDR3 has 16 residues. DNA of the CDR3: TGTGCCACCAGCAGAGATGAGATCTCTGGGGCCAACGTCCTGACTTTC. This gives the protein CATSRDEISGANVLTF. Using reference TRBV15 and TRBJ2-6 for the parts outside the CDR3, the full variable domain is DAMVIQNPRYQVTQFGKPVTLSCSQTLNHNVMYWYQQKSSQAPKLLFHYYDKDFNNEADTPDNFQSRRPNTSFCFLDIRSPGLGDTAMYLCATSRDEISGANVLTFGAGSRLTVL.

V gene TRBV6-2 or TRBV6-3 combines with J gene TRBJ2-7; D might be TRBD1 or TRBD2, each matching 5 bases. The CDR3 runs 14 residues. V was trimmed by 4 bases and J by 1 base, leaving 11 bases between them. Germline assignment: CDR1 MNHEY and CDR2 SVGEGT. CDR3 protein: CASSSGLKSYEQYF. The DNA for the CDR3 is TGTGCCAGCAGTTCGGGGCTCAAGTCCTACGAGCAGTACTTC.

This chain links TRBV4-1 with TRBJ2-3, with TRBD1 matching over 11 bases. The V gene end was trimmed by 4 bases and the J gene end by 5 bases; junction bases not matched to a gene: 5. This CDR3 comprises 15 residues. Looked up from germline, CDR1 is MGHRA and CDR2 is YSYEKL. CDR3 DNA sequence: TGCGCCAGCAGCCCTTCGGACAGGGGGCGAGATACGCAGTATTTT. Translating gives CASSPSDRGRDTQYF.

The rearrangement uses TRBV4-1 and TRBJ2-3, with D tentatively TRBD2 (6 bases). V was pared by 0 bases and J by 5 bases, with 15 bases between. Germline assignment: CDR1 MGHRA and CDR2 YSYEKL. The CDR3 consists of 16 residues. The CDR3 loop is CASSQDFGSNIDTQYF. The CDR3 coding sequence is TGCGCCAGCAGCCAAGACTTCGGGAGTAACATAGATACGCAGTATTTT.

The V gene is TRBV7-9, the J gene TRBJ2-2, with D perhaps matching TRBD2 (5 bases). V lost 2 bases and J lost 1, with 5 bases in between. The CDR3 is 14 amino acids. Germline CDR1 and CDR2: SEHNR and FQNEAQ (reference sequence). CDR3 amino acids: CASSLSGNTGELFF. For the CDR3, the DNA is TGTGCCAGCAGCTTAAGCGGGAACACCGGGGAGCTGTTTTTT.

This clone was seen a few times. This chain links TRBV27 with TRBJ2-7; 8 nucleotides line up with TRBD1. J lost 4 bases, V lost 5 bases, and 10 bases had no gene match. There are 15 residues in the CDR3. Germline assignment: CDR1 MNHEY and CDR2 SMNVEV (reference sequence). The CDR3, as DNA: TGTGCCAGCAGTAGCAGGGACAGGCTAGGGTACGAGCAGTACTTC. It encodes CASSSRDRLGYEQYF.

The V and J genes are TRBV24-1 and TRBJ1-2; D is unresolved. With 4 bases removed from V and 0 bases from J, the gap between germline ends came to 5 bases. The CDR3 is 13 residues long. From germline, CDR1 is KGHDR and CDR2 SFDVKD. The CDR3 DNA is TGTGCCACCAGTGACGGTGCTAACTATGGCTACACCTTC. Amino acid sequence: CATSDGANYGYTF.

The CDR3 DNA reads as TGTGCCAGCAGTGCAAAGGGGACTAGCGGGAGGTGGACCGGGGAGCTGTTTTTT. It codes for CASSAKGTSGRWTGELFF. The chain recombines TRBV25-1 with TRBJ2-2; 15 nucleotides align to TRBD2. Germline-derived CDR1 and CDR2 are MGHDK and SYGVNS. This CDR3 comprises 18 residues. J was trimmed by 5 bases and V by 4 bases; bases with no gene match: 8.

J is TRBJ1-5 and V is TRBV18, with 9 bases lining up with TRBD1. CDR3 length: 16 amino acids. The V and J ends lost 3 bases and 2 bases, in that order; junction bases with no gene match: 5. CDR1 and CDR2 from the germline V gene are KGHSH and LQKENI. CDR3: CASSPSTGGRNQPQHF. The CDR3, as DNA: TGTGCCAGCTCACCGTCCACAGGGGGCCGCAATCAGCCCCAGCATTTT. The whole variable domain, filled in from reference TRBV18 and TRBJ1-5, reads NAGVMQNPRHLVRRRGQEARLRCSPMKGHSHVYWYRQLPEEGLKFMVYLQKENIIDESGMPKERFSAEFPKEGPSILRIQQVVRGDSAAYFCASSPSTGGRNQPQHFGDGTRLSIL.

The J gene is TRBJ2-3, the V gene TRBV9; a weak D match, TRBD1 (7 bases). Germline-derived CDR1 and CDR2 are SGDLS and YYNGEE. The CDR3 runs to 16 residues. V was cut by 4 bases and J by 2 bases, with 17 bases left in between. CDR3 DNA sequence: TGTGCCAGCAGCCCCCAGGGGGGTTGGGACACAGATACGCAGTATTTT. This codes for CASSPQGGWDTDTQYF.

This clone was counted only a few times. The chain uses TRBV5-1 and TRBJ2-1; D not resolved. The V end lost 2 bases, the J end lost 8 bases, and 5 bases lay between the germline ends. Germline CDR1 is SGHRS and CDR2 is YFSETQ. The CDR3 length is 11 residues. The CDR3 spells CASSFGYEQFF. CDR3 nucleotides: TGCGCCAGCAGCTTCGGTTATGAGCAGTTCTTC.

The chain joins TRBV5-6 to TRBJ2-3; 7 bases match TRBD2. This CDR3 comprises 14 residues. In germline, CDR1 is SGHDT, CDR2 YYEEEE. The ends lost 4 bases at V and 0 bases at J; junction bases unmatched: 2. This chain's CDR3 is CASSPGGSTDTQYF. The CDR3, as DNA: TGTGCCAGCAGCCCCGGGGGGAGCACAGATACGCAGTATTTT.

About this clone itself: The junction departs from the called germline gene at one end, perhaps through a read error. Within the sample, other DNA sequences also encode this same CDR3. The chain couples TRBV6-2 or TRBV6-3 to TRBJ1-2; 10 bases fit TRBD1. Germline CDR1 is MNHEY and CDR2 is SVGEGT. CDR3 length: 14 residues. The DNA for the CDR3 is TGTGCCAGCAGCCCTCCGACAGGGGGCTATGGCTATACCTTC. Translation: CASSPPTGGYGYTF.

On this clone: This may be a read error, as it is one base from a much larger clone. Distinct nucleotide sequences in the sample also encode this CDR3. The V and J genes are TRBV4-1 and TRBJ2-2, with 9 bases aligning to TRBD2. The CDR3 is made up of 15 amino acids. With V trimmed by 6 bases and J by 2 bases, 4 bases remained unmatched. Germline V gene data show CDR1 as MGHRA and CDR2 as YSYEKL. Here the CDR3 DNA reads TGCGCCAGCAGTTATAGCGGGGGAAACACCGGGGAGCTGTTTTTT. Protein product: CASSYSGGNTGELFF.